This TCR beta chain was identified during a study of cytomegalovirus exposure and HLA in healthy donors. Study observations and caveats: It was confirmed in vitro that a few of the CMV-associated chains were specific for CMV antigens. Several of the most significant clusters appeared, in a later analysis, to be linked to common viral pathogens.

CDR3 size: 13 residues. Per the germline V gene, CDR1 is LNHDA and CDR2 is SQIVND (reference sequence). V gave up 7 bases and J gave up 4 bases; unmatched junction bases: 4. As to this clone: Its specificity is not known.

Researchers ran the PCR with 60 Vbeta and 13 Jbeta primers. Measured with immunoSEQ multiplex PCR; TCRdb has only the in-frame clones, and not every one. The top ten clones hold 3% to 4.5% of a sample with under 250,000 clones, 70% to 80% of them seen once. This clonotype originated in a male donor in good health and CMV-seronegative. Sequencing was carried out using PBMCs. This sequence joins TRBV19 and TRBJ2-1; 7 nucleotides agree with TRBD2. DNA for the CDR3: TGTGCCAGTATCCCTAGCGGATACAATGAGCAGTTCTTC. This encodes CASIPSGYNEQFF. Looking up the rest from reference TRBV19 and TRBJ2-1 gives the full variable domain: DGGITQSPKYLFRKEGQNVTLSCEQNLNHDAMYWYRQDPGQGLRLIYYSQIVNDFQKGDIAEGYSVSREKKESFPLTVTSAQKNPTAFYLCASIPSGYNEQFFGPGTRLTVL.